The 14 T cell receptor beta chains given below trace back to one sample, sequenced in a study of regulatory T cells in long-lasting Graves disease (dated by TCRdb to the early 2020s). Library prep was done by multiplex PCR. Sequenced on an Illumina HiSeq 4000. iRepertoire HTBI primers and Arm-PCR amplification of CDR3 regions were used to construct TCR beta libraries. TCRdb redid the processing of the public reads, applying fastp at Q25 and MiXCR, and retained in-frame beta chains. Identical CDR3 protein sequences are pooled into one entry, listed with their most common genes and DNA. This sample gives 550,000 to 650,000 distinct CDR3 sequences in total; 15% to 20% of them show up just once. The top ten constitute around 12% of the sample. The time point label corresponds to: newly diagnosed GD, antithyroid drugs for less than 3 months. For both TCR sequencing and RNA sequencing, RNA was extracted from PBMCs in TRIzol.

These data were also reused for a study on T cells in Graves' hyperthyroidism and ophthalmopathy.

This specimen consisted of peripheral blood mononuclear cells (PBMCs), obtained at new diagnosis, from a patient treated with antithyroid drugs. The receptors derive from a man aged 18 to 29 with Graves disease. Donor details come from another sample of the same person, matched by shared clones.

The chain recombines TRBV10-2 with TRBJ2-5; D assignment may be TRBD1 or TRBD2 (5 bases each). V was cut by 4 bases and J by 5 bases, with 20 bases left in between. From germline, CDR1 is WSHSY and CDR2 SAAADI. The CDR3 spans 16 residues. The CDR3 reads CASSGGKTTWGETQYF. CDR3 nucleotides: TGCGCCAGCAGTGGTGGAAAGACCACCTGGGGGGAGACCCAGTACTTC.

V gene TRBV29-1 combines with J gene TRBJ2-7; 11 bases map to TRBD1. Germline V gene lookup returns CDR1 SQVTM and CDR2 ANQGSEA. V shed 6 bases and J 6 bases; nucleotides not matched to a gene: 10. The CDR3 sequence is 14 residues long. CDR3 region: CSVRSGTGGPEQYF. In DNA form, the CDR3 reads TGCAGCGTCCGATCCGGGACAGGGGGTCCCGAGCAGTACTTC.

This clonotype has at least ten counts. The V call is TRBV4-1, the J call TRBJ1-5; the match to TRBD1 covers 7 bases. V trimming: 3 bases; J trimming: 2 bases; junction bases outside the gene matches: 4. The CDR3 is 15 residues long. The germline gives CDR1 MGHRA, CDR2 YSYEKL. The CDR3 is CASSHRQGGNQPQHF. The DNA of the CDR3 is TGCGCCAGCAGCCATAGACAGGGCGGCAATCAGCCCCAGCATTTT.

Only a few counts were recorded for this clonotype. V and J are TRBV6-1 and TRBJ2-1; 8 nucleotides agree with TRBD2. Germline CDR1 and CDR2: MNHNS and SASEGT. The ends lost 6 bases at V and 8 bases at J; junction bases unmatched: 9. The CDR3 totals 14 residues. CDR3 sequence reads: CASSQGLGPDEQFF. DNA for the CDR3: TGTGCCAGCAGCCAGGGACTAGGTCCCGATGAGCAGTTCTTC.

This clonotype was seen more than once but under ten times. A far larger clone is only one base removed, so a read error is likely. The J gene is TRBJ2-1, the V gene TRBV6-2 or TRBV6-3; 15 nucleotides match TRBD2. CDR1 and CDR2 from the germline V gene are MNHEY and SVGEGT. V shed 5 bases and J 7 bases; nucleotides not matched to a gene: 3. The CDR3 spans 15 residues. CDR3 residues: CASSAGLAGGNEQFF. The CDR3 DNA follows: TGTGCCAGCAGTGCGGGACTAGCGGGAGGTAATGAGCAGTTCTTC.

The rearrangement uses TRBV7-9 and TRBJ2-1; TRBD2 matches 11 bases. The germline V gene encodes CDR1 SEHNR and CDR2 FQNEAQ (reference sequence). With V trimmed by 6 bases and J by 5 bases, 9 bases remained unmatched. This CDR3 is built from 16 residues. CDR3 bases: TGTGCCAGCAGATCCGGACTAGCGGGCACCAACAATGAGCAGTTCTTC. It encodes CASRSGLAGTNNEQFF.

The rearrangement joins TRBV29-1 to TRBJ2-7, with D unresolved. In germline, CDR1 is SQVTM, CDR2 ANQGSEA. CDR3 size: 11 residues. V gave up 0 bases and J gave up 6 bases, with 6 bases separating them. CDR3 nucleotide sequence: TGCAGCGTTGAAGAAAACAGCGAGCAGTACTTC. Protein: CSVEENSEQYF.

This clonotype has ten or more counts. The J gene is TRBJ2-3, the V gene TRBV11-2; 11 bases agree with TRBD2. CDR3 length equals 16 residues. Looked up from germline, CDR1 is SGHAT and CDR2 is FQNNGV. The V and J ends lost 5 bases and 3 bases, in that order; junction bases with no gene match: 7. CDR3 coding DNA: TGTGCCAGCAGCCCCGGACTAGCGGGCCCTACAGATACGCAGTATTTT. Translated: CASSPGLAGPTDTQYF.

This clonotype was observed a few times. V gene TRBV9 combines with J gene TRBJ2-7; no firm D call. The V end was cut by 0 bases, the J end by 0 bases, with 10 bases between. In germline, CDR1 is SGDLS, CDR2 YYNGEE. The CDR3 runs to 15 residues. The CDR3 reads CASSVDPHSSYEQYF. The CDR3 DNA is TGTGCCAGCAGCGTAGATCCCCATAGCTCCTACGAGCAGTACTTC.

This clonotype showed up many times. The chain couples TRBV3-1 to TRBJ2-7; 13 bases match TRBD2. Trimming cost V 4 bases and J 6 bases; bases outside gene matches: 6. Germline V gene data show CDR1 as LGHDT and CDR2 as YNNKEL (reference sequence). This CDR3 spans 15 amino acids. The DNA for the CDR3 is TGTGCCAGCAGCCTCTGGACTAGCGGGAGTCGCGAGCAGTACTTC. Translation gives CASSLWTSGSREQYF.

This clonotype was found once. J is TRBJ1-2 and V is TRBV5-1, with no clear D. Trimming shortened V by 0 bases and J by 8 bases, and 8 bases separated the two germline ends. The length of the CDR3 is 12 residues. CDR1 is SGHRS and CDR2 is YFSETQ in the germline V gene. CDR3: CASSLDQWGYTF. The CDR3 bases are TGCGCCAGCAGCTTGGATCAGTGGGGCTACACCTTC.

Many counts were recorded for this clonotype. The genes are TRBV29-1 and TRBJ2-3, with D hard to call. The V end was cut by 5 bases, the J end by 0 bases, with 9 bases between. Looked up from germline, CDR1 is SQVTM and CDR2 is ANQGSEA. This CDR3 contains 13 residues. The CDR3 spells CSVHFASTDTQYF. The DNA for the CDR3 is TGCAGCGTTCACTTCGCTAGCACAGATACGCAGTATTTT.

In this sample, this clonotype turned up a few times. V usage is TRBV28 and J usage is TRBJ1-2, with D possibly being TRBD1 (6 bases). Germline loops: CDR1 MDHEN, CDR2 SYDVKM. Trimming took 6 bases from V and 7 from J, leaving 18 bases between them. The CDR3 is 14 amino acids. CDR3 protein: CASRQETGLCGYTF. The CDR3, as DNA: TGTGCCAGCAGACAAGAGACAGGACTCTGTGGCTACACCTTC.

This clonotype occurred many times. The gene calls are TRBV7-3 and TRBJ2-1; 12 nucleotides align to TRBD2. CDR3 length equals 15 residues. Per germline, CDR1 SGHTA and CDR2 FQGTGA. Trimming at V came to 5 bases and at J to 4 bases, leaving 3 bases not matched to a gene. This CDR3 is CASSRTSGAYNEQFF. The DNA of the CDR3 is TGTGCCAGCAGCCGGACTAGCGGGGCTTACAATGAGCAGTTCTTC.